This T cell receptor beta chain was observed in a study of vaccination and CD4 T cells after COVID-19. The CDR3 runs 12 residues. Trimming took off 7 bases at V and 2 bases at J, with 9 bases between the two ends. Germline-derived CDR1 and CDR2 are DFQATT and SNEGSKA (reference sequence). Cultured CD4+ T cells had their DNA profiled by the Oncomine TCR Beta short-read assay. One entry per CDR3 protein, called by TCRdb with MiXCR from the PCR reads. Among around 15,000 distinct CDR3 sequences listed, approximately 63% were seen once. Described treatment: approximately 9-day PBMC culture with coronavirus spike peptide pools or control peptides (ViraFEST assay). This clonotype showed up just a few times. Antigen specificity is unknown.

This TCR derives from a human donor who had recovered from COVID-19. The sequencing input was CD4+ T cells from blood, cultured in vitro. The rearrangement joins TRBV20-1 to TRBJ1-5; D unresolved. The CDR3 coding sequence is TGCAGTGTGTGGCAGGGCAATCAGCCCCAGCATTTT. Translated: CSVWQGNQPQHF.